The TCR beta chain under discussion was sequenced for a study of early T cells in non-severe SARS-CoV-2 infection. This clonotype has more than one count but fewer than ten. V was pared by 4 bases and J by 3 bases, with 10 bases between. Germline-derived CDR1 and CDR2 are LGHNA and YSLEER. The CDR3 length is 13 residues. One entry per CDR3 protein, called by TCRdb with MiXCR from the 5' RACE reads. The sample carries about 64,000 distinct CDR3 sequences, roughly an eighth recorded once. This clonotype was obtained from an adult who was a healthcare worker with PCR-confirmed SARS-CoV-2 infection or an uninfected control (not recorded which). The starting material was whole blood, obtained at baseline. This chain joins TRBV4-3 and TRBJ2-7; D possibly matches TRBD1 or TRBD2 (5 bases each). The CDR3 coding sequence is TGCGCCAGCAGCCCCGGGACCCGCTACGAGCAGTACTTC. Translation gives CASSPGTRYEQYF.